A selection of T cell receptor beta chains follows, all from one sample in a study of blood T cells in healthy people across ages. TCRdb reanalysed the 5' RACE reads using MiXCR and keeps one entry per CDR3 protein. This table holds about 1.8 million distinct CDR3 sequences, about 50% found once. The specimen was blood. The receptor set was obtained from a woman in her thirties or forties in good health. CDR3s include the opening cysteine and the closing phenylalanine or tryptophan. Fields, in order: D gene, J gene, clone size, V gene, CDR3 protein, CDR3 DNA. The D gene is left open where the match is weak. Size is omitted from some rows. Given values are once, few, many or a class for expanded clones.

>NA|TRBJ1-5|NA|TRBV27
CASSLLGTKLNQPQHF
TGTGCCAGCAGTTTACTCGGGACAAAGCTAAATCAGCCCCAGCATTTT
>TRBD2|TRBJ2-1|few|TRBV4-1
CASSQDMAGTRTLREQFF
TGCGCCAGCAGCCAAGATATGGCCGGGACTAGGACGCTACGAGAGCAGTTCTTC
>TRBD1|TRBJ2-1|few|TRBV6-5
CASRKDRAKPNEQFF
TGTGCCAGCAGAAAGGACAGGGCGAAACCCAATGAGCAGTTCTTC
>TRBD2|TRBJ2-1|NA|TRBV20-1
CSATSANEQFF
TGCAGTGCAACTAGCGCTAATGAGCAGTTCTTC
>NA|TRBJ2-3|NA|TRBV9
CASSEHGQFTDTQYF
TGTGCCAGCAGCGAACACGGACAGTTCACAGATACGCAGTATTTT
>NA|TRBJ1-1|NA|TRBV7-2
CASSLALSVNTEAFF
TGTGCCAGCAGCTTAGCGCTGAGTGTGAACACTGAAGCTTTCTTT
>NA|TRBJ1-1|NA|TRBV6-2/TRBV6-3
CASGRLMNTEAFF
TGTGCCAGCGGCAGACTCATGAACACTGAAGCTTTCTTT
>TRBD2|TRBJ2-1|NA|TRBV6-2/TRBV6-3
CASRKPGTSGGGEQFF
TGTGCCAGCAGGAAACCAGGGACTAGCGGGGGTGGAGAGCAGTTCTTC
>NA|TRBJ2-1|NA|TRBV11-2
CASSLVLGLYNEQFF
TGTGCCAGCAGCTTAGTCCTCGGACTCTACAATGAGCAGTTCTTC
>TRBD1|TRBJ2-3|NA|TRBV7-9
CASSLMGQGASDTQYF
TGTGCCAGCAGCTTAATGGGACAGGGGGCGTCAGATACGCAGTATTTT
>NA|TRBJ1-6|NA|TRBV4-2
CASSQGGGRTNSPLHF
TGTGCCAGCAGCCAAGGGGGGGGCAGGACCAATTCACCCCTCCACTTT
>TRBD1|TRBJ1-5|once|TRBV2
CASSGTGGSSNQPQHF
TGTGCCAGCAGCGGAACAGGGGGAAGCAGCAATCAGCCCCAGCATTTT
>NA|TRBJ2-1|NA|TRBV6-5
CASSSYPGGNEQFF
TGTGCCAGCAGTTCTTACCCAGGGGGGAATGAGCAGTTCTTC
>NA|TRBJ2-1|NA|TRBV13
CASSQLGDNEQFF
TGTGCCAGCAGCCAACTTGGGGACAATGAGCAGTTCTTC
>NA|TRBJ2-1|NA|TRBV12-3/TRBV12-4
CASSLTGSRYNEQFF
TGTGCCAGCAGTTTAACAGGGTCCCGATACAATGAGCAGTTCTTC
>TRBD2|TRBJ2-1|NA|TRBV15
CATSRYRSGTGSNEQFF
TGTGCCACCAGCCGCTACAGGAGCGGGACGGGCTCCAATGAGCAGTTCTTC
>NA|TRBJ1-2|NA|TRBV10-3
CAISDSVGGLGYTF
TGTGCCATCAGTGATTCGGTGGGGGGCTTAGGCTACACCTTC
>TRBD2|TRBJ2-5|NA|TRBV19
CASSSYLLAGGQETQYF
TGTGCCAGTAGTAGCTACCTACTCGCGGGGGGCCAAGAGACCCAGTACTTC
>NA|TRBJ2-5|NA|TRBV28
CASRGKGFRTQYF
TGTGCCAGCAGGGGTAAGGGATTTCGGACCCAGTACTTC
>NA|TRBJ2-1|NA|TRBV7-9
CASSPGTANLNEQFF
TGTGCCAGCAGCCCCGGGACTGCTAATCTCAATGAGCAGTTCTTC
>TRBD2|TRBJ2-2|NA|TRBV7-2
CASSFRQLAYSGELFF
TGTGCCAGCAGCTTCCGCCAACTAGCGTACTCCGGGGAGCTGTTTTTT
>TRBD2|TRBJ2-1|once|TRBV6-2/TRBV6-3
CASSYSLAGGPHNEQFF
TGTGCCAGCAGTTACTCGTTGGCGGGGGGGCCCCACAATGAGCAGTTCTTC
>NA|TRBJ2-5|NA|TRBV7-9
CASSLRRWETQYF
TGTGCCAGCAGCTTAAGGCGGTGGGAGACCCAGTACTTC
>NA|TRBJ2-3|NA|TRBV9
CASSVADSPTDTQYF
TGTGCCAGCAGCGTAGCAGACAGTCCCACAGATACGCAGTATTTT
>NA|TRBJ2-3|few|TRBV15
CATSNGDTQYF
TGTGCCACCAGCAACGGAGATACGCAGTATTTT
>TRBD2|TRBJ2-5|few|TRBV20-1
CSASRTSGGTETQYF
TGCAGTGCTAGTAGGACTAGCGGGGGGACAGAGACCCAGTACTTC
>NA|TRBJ2-7|many|TRBV5-1
CASSQNRYEQYF
TGCGCCAGCAGCCAAAATCGCTACGAGCAGTACTTC
>NA|TRBJ1-5|NA|TRBV11-2
CASSAGGGGGNQPQHF
TGTGCCAGCAGCGCCGGCGGCGGGGGTGGCAATCAGCCCCAGCATTTT
>TRBD1|TRBJ2-2|NA|TRBV4-1
CASSQEDRVNRELFF
TGCGCCAGCAGCCAAGAAGACAGGGTAAACCGGGAGCTGTTTTTT